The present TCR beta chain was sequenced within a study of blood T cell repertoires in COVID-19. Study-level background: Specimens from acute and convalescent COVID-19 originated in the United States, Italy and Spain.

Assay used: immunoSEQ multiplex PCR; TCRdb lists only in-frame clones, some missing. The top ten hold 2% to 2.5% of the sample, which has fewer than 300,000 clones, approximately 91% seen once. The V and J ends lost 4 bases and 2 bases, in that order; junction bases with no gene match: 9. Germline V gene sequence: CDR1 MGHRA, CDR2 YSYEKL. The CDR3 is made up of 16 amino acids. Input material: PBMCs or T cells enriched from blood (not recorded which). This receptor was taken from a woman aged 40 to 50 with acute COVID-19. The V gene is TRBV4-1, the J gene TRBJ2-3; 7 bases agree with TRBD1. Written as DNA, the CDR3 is TGCGCCAGCAGCCCACGACAGGGCCCTCTCACAGATACGCAGTATTTT. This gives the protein CASSPRQGPLTDTQYF.